This T cell receptor beta chain was recovered during a study of blood T cell repertoires in COVID-19. Study information: COVID-19 samples, acute and convalescent, were from the United States, Italy and Spain.

Authors' processing steps: Estimation of nucleated cell counts relied on the amplification of reference gene primers. Profiling relied on immunoSEQ multiplex PCR, and the TCRdb table lists in-frame clones only, not all of them. The DNA gave D and trimming, while V, J and clone size come from that table. The sample has tens of thousands of clones, less than 95% seen once. This clone was observed a few times. The sequencing sample was made of peripheral blood. The sequence came from a woman aged 45-65 years in a cohort sampled during active COVID-19.

The CDR3 nucleotides read TGTGCCAGCAGCTTAGAGCGGAGGAGGGTGGAGACCCAGTACTTC. This translates into CASSLERRRVETQYF. The chain recombines TRBV11-2 with TRBJ2-5, with D perhaps matching TRBD2 (6 bases). The germline CDR1 and CDR2 sequences are SGHAT and FQNNGV. The CDR3 totals 15 residues. Deletions cut 0 bases from V and 5 bases from J, with 13 bases between.